This TCR beta chain appears in the sequencing data of a study of blood T cell repertoires in COVID-19. This clone was recorded once. V gave up 0 bases and J gave up 3 bases; unmatched junction bases: 5. CDR3 size: 18 residues. Germline CDR1 and CDR2: KGHDR and SFDVKD. Sequencing used immunoSEQ multiplex PCR; TCRdb keeps in-frame clones, though not all of them. Counted here are approximately 130,000 clones, around 77% occurring once; the ten biggest clones make up 11%. The source of this sequence is a human donor in a cohort sampled during active COVID-19. The chain is built from TRBV24-1 and TRBJ2-3; 13 bases agree with TRBD2. The sequenced material came from peripheral blood. DNA for the CDR3: TGTGCCACCAGTGATTTGCAGGGACTAGCGGGACGTACAGATACGCAGTATTTT. It translates to CATSDLQGLAGRTDTQYF.